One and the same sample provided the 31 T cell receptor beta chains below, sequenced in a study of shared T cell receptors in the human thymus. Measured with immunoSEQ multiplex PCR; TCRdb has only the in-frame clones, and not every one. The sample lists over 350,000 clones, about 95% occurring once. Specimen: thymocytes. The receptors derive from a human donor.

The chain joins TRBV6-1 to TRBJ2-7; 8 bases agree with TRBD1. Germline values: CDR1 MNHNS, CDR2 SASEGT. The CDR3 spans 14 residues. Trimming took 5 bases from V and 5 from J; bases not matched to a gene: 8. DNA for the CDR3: TGTGCCAGCAGTCAAAGGACAGGGAGTGACGAGCAGTACTTC. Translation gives CASSQRTGSDEQYF.

The CDR3 nucleotides read TGTGCCAGCAGCCTCCCGAGCTCTGGAAACACCATATATTTT. Translating it yields CASSLPSSGNTIYF. The chain links TRBV7-6 to TRBJ1-3; D uncertain. This CDR3 is built from 14 residues. Deletions cut 5 bases from V and 0 bases from J, with 8 bases between. The V gene's germline CDR1 is SGHVS and CDR2 FNYEAQ.

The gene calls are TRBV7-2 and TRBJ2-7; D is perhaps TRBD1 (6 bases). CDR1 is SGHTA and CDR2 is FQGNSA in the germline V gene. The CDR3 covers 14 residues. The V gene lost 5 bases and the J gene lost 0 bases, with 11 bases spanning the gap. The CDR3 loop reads CASSGRDNSYEQYF. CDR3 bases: TGTGCCAGCAGCGGAAGGGACAACTCCTACGAGCAGTACTTC. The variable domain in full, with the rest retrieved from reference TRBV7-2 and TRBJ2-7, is GAGVSQSPSNKVTEKGKDVELRCDPISGHTALYWYRQSLGQGLEFLIYFQGNSAPDKSGLPSDRFSAERTGGSVSTLTIQRTQQEDSAVYLCASSGRDNSYEQYFGPGTRLTVT.

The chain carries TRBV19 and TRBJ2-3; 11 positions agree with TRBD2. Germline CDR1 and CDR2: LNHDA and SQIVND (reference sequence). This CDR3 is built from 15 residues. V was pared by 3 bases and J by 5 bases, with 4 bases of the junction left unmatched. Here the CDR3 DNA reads TGTGCCAGTAGTATCACTAGCGGGAGTCAAGATACGCAGTATTTT. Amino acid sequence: CASSITSGSQDTQYF.

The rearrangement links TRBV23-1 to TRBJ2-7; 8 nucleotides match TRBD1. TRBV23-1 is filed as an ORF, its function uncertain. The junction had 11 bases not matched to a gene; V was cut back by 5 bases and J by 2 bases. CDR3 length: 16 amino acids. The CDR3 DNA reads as TGCGCCAGCAGTACCGTTGACAGGGGCCGCGCCTACGAGCAGTACTTC. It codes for CASSTVDRGRAYEQYF.

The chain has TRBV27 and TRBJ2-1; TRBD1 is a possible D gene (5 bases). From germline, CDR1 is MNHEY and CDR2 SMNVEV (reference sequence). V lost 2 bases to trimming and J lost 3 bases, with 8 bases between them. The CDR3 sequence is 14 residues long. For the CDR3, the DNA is TGTGCCAGCAGTTTAGGGGCCATCTACAATGAGCAGTTCTTC. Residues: CASSLGAIYNEQFF.

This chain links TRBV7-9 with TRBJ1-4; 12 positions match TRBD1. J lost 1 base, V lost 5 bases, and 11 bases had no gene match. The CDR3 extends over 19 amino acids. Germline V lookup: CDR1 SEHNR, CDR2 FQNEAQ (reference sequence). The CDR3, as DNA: TGTGCCAGCAGCCAACGGGACAGGGGGCAGGAAGGAACTAATGAAAAACTGTTTTTT. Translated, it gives CASSQRDRGQEGTNEKLFF.

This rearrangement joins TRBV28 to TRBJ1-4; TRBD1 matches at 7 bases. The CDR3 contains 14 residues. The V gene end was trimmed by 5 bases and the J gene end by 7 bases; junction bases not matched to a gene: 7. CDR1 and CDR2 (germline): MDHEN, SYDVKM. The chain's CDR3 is CASSPDREGEKLFF. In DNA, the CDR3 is TGTGCCAGCAGTCCCGACAGGGAGGGTGAAAAACTGTTTTTT.

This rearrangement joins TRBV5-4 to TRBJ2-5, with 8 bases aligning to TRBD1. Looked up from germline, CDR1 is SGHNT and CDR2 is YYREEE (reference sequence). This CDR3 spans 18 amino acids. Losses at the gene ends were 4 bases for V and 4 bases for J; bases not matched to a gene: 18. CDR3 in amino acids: CASSLHLKPSGTGETQYF. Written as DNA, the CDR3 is TGTGCCAGCAGCCTCCATCTTAAACCCAGTGGGACAGGAGAGACCCAGTACTTC.

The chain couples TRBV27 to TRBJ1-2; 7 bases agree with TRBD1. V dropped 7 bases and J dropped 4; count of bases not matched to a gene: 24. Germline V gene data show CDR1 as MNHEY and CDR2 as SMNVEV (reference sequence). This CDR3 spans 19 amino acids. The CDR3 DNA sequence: TGTGCCAGCAACTCTACCCACAGGGGTCAAAAGCCCCACATCTATGGCTACACCTTC. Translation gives CASNSTHRGQKPHIYGYTF.

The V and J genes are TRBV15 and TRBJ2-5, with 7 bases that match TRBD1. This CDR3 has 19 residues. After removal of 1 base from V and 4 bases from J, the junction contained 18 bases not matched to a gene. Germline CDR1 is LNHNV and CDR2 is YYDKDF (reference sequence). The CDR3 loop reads CATSRARDSKDTKPETQYF. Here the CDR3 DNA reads TGTGCCACCAGCAGAGCCCGGGACAGTAAGGATACCAAACCAGAGACCCAGTACTTC.

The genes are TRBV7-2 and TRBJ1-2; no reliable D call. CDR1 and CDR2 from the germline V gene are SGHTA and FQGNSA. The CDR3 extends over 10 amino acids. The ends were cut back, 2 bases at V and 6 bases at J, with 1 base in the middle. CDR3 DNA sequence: TGTGCCAGCAGCTTAAATGGCTACACCTTC. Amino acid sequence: CASSLNGYTF.

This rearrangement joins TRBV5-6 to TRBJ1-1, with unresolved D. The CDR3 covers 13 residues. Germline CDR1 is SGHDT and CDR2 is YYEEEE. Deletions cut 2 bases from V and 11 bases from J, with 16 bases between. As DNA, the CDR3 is TGTGCCAGCAGCTTTCTGAGACGTTCGATGGCTTTCTTT. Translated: CASSFLRRSMAFF.

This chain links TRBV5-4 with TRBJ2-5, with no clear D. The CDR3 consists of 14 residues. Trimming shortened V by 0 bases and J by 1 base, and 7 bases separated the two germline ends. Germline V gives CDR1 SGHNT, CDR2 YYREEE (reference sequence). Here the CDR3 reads CASSLGAAQETQYF. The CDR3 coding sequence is TGTGCCAGCAGCTTGGGGGCAGCCCAAGAGACCCAGTACTTC.

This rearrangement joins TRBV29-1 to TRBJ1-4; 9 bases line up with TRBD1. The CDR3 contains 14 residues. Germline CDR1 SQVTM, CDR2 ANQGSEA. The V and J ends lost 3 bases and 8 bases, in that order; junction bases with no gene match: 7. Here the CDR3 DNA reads TGCAGCGTTGACCCGACAGGGGGAGAGGAAAAACTGTTTTTT. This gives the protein CSVDPTGGEEKLFF.

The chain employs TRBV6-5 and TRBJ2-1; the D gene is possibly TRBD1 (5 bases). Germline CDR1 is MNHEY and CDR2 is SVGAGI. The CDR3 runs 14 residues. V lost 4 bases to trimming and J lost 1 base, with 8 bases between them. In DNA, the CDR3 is TGTGCCAGCAGTTCGGACAAATCCTACAATGAGCAGTTCTTC. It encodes CASSSDKSYNEQFF.

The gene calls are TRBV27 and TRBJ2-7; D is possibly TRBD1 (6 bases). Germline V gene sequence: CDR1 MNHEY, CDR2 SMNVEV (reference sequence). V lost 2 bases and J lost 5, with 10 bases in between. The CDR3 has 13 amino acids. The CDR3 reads CASSLIRGNEQYF. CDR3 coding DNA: TGTGCCAGCAGTTTAATCAGGGGCAACGAGCAGTACTTC.

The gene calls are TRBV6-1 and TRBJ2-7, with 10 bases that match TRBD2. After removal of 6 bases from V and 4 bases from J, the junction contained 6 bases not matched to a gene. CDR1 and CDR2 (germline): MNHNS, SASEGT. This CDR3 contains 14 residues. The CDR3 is CASRPGLAWYEQYF. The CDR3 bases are TGTGCCAGCAGACCGGGACTAGCGTGGTACGAGCAGTACTTC.

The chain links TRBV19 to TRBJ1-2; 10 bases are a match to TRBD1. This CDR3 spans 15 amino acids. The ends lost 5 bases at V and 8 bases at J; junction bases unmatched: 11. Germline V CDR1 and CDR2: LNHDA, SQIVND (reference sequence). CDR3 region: CASSQIETGGAGYTF. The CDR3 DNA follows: TGTGCCAGTAGTCAGATTGAGACAGGGGGCGCGGGCTACACCTTC.

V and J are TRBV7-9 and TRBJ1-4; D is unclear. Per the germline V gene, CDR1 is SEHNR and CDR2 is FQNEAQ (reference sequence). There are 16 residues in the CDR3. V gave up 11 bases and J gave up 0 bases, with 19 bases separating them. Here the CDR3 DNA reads TGTGCCGAAAAGAGATTGATCCCTTCAACTAATGAAAAACTGTTTTTT. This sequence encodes CAEKRLIPSTNEKLFF. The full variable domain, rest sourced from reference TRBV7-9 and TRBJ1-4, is DTGVSQNPRHKITKRGQNVTFRCDPISEHNRLYWYRQTLGQGPEFLTYFQNEAQLEKSRLLSDRFSAERPKGSFSTLEIQRTEQGDSAMYLCAEKRLIPSTNEKLFFGSGTQLSVL.

The CDR3 here is CASSGQGAVGYGYTF. CDR3 nucleotide sequence: TGTGCCAGCAGCGGACAGGGGGCCGTCGGCTATGGCTACACCTTC. The rearrangement links TRBV9 to TRBJ1-2; 10 bases line up with TRBD1. From germline, CDR1 is SGDLS and CDR2 YYNGEE. Trimming took 3 bases from V and 4 from J; bases not matched to a gene: 6. The CDR3 is 15 residues long.

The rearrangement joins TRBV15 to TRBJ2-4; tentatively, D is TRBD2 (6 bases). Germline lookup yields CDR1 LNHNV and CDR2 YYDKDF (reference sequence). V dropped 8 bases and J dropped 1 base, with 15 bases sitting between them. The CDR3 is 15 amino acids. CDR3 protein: CATRERFGAKNIQYF. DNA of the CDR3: TGTGCCACCCGGGAGCGGTTCGGGGCCAAAAACATTCAGTACTTC. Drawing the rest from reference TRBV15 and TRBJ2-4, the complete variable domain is DAMVIQNPRYQVTQFGKPVTLSCSQTLNHNVMYWYQQKSSQAPKLLFHYYDKDFNNEADTPDNFQSRRPNTSFCFLDIRSPGLGDTAMYLCATRERFGAKNIQYFGAGTRLSVL.

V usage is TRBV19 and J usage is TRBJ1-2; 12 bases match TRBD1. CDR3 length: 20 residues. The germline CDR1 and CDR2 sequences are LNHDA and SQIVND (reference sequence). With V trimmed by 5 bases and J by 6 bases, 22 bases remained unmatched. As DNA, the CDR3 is TGTGCCAGTAGTCCCAGAGGCAGCAAGGGACAGGGGGCGTCTGGGCATGGCTACACCTTC. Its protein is CASSPRGSKGQGASGHGYTF. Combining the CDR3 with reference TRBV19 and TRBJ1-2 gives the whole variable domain DGGITQSPKYLFRKEGQNVTLSCEQNLNHDAMYWYRQDPGQGLRLIYYSQIVNDFQKGDIAEGYSVSREKKESFPLTVTSAQKNPTAFYLCASSPRGSKGQGASGHGYTFGSGTRLTVV.

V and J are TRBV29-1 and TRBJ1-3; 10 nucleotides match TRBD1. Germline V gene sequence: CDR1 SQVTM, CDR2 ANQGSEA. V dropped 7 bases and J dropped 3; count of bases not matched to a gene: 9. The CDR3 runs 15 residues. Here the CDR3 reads CSGGDRGVGGNTIYF. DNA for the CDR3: TGCAGCGGGGGGGACAGGGGAGTCGGTGGAAACACCATATATTTT.

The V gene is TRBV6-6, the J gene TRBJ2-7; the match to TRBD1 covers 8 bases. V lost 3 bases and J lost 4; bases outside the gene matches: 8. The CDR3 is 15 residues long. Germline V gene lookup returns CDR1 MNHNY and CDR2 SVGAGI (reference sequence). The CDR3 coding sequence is TGTGCCAGCAGTTATGGAAGACAGGGGATTTACGAGCAGTACTTC. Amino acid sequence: CASSYGRQGIYEQYF.

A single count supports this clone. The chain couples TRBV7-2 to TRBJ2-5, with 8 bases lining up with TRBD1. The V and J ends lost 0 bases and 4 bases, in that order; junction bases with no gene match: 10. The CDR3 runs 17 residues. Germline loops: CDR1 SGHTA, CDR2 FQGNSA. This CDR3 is CASSLARGRGSGETQYF. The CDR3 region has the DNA TGTGCCAGCAGCTTAGCCAGGGGGCGCGGGTCAGGAGAGACCCAGTACTTC.

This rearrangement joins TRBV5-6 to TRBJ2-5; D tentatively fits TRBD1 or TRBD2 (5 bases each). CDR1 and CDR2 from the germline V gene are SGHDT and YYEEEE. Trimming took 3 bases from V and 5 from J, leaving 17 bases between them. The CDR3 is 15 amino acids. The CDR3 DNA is TGTGCCAGCAGCTCCCCGGATCGGGGCGGGGAGACCCAGTACTTC. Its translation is CASSSPDRGGETQYF.

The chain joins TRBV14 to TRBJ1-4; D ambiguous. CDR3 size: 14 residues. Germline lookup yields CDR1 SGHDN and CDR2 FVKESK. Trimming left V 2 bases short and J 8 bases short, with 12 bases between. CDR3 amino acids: CASSQFHAGEKLFF. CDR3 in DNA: TGTGCCAGCAGCCAATTTCACGCGGGCGAAAAACTGTTTTTT.

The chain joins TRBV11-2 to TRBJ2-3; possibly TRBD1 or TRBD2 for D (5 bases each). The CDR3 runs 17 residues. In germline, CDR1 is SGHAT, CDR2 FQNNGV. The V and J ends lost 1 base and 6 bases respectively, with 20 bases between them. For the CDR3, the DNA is TGTGCCAGCAGCTTAGCCCAGACGCTAGCCCACAGGGATACGCAGTATTTT. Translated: CASSLAQTLAHRDTQYF.

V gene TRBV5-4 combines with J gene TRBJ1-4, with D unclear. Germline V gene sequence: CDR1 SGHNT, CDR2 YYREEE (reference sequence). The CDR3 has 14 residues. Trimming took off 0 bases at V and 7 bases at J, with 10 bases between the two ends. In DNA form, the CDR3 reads TGTGCCAGCAGCTTGGACAGAGCGAGTGAAAAACTGTTTTTT. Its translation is CASSLDRASEKLFF.

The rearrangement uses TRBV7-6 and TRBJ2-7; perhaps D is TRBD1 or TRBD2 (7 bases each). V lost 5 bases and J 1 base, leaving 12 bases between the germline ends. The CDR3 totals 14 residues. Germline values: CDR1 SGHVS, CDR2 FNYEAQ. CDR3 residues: CASSQGGDSYEQYF. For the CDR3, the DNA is TGTGCCAGCAGCCAGGGGGGGGATTCCTACGAGCAGTACTTC.